This T cell receptor (beta chain) was identified during a study of T cell responses to AZD1222 COVID-19 vaccine. Study overall: Recipients boosted at about 4 weeks or about 12 weeks are pooled.

Assay used: immunoSEQ multiplex PCR; TCRdb lists only in-frame clones, some missing. The sample has 120,000 or so clones, 80% to 90% seen once. Study-wide results and caveats: Possibly, clonal diversity was underestimated; donors were largely white British and included more females. Unmutated variant regions reportedly attract nearly half of all spike-specific TCRs. At study baseline, merely a handful of AZD1222 recipients were seropositive.

As for this clone: Antigen specificity is unknown.

After removal of 7 bases from V and 3 bases from J, the junction contained 5 bases not matched to a gene. CDR3 size: 14 residues. In germline, CDR1 is LNHDA, CDR2 SQIVND (reference sequence). The rearrangement joins TRBV19 to TRBJ2-1; 8 positions agree with TRBD2. The source of this sequence is an adult in good health. Sequencing used peripheral blood, obtained on day 0 of AZD1222 vaccination. The CDR3 sequence is CASKPGLDYNEQFF. The CDR3 DNA is TGTGCCAGTAAACCGGGACTAGACTACAATGAGCAGTTCTTC.